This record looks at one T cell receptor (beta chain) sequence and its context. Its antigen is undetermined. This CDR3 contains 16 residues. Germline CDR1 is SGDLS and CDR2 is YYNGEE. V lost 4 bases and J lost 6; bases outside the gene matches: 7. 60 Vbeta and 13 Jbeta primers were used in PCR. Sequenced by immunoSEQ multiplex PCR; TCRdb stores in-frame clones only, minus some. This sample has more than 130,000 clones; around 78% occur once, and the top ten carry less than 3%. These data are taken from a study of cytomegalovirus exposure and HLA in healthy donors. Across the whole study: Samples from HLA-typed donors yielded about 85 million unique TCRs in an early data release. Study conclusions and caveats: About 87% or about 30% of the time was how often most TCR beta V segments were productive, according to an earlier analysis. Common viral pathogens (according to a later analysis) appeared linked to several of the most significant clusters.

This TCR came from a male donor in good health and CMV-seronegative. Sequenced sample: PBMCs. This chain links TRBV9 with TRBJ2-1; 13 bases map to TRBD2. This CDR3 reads CASSPTSGRAPNEQFF. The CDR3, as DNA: TGTGCCAGCAGCCCAACTAGCGGGAGGGCGCCCAATGAGCAGTTCTTC.